One and the same sample provided the 17 T cell receptor beta chains below, sequenced in a study of regulatory T cells in long-lasting Graves disease. Indicated time point: persistent/refractory GD, antithyroid drugs over 5 years with positive TRAb. The TCR library was prepared using RNA isolated from PBMCs. For TCR beta, libraries came from iRepertoire HTBI primers and Arm-PCR of CDR3 regions. TCRdb itself ran the multiplex PCR reads through MiXCR, one entry per CDR3 protein. The sample holds 650,000 to 850,000 distinct CDR3 sequences, about 30% seen once. Sequencing used peripheral blood mononuclear cells (PBMCs), obtained when the disease was refractory, from a patient treated with antithyroid drugs. Source of these receptors: a female donor with Graves disease.

This clonotype was seen only a few times. The rearrangement links TRBV15 to TRBJ2-5; 14 bases line up with TRBD2. CDR1 LNHNV and CDR2 YYDKDF come from the germline V gene (reference sequence). The trim removed 2 bases at V and 5 bases at J, leaving 4 bases unmatched. The CDR3 totals 16 residues. This CDR3 reads CATSRLTSGRGETQYF. As DNA, the CDR3 is TGTGCCACCAGCAGATTGACTAGCGGGAGGGGGGAGACCCAGTACTTC. Drawing the rest from reference TRBV15 and TRBJ2-5, the complete variable domain is DAMVIQNPRYQVTQFGKPVTLSCSQTLNHNVMYWYQQKSSQAPKLLFHYYDKDFNNEADTPDNFQSRRPNTSFCFLDIRSPGLGDTAMYLCATSRLTSGRGETQYFGPGTRLLVL.

V and J are TRBV25-1 and TRBJ1-4; a possible D gene is TRBD1 (5 bases). The ends were cut back, 1 base at V and 10 bases at J, with 13 bases in the middle. Germline V gene lookup returns CDR1 MGHDK and CDR2 SYGVNS. The CDR3 runs to 14 residues. The CDR3 sequence is CASSESRDRVKLFF. The CDR3 nucleotides are TGTGCCAGCAGTGAATCACGGGACCGGGTAAAACTGTTTTTT.

This clonotype was seen only a few times. The J gene is TRBJ2-7, the V gene TRBV7-2; 7 positions match TRBD2. The CDR3 has 16 amino acids. The V gene end was trimmed by 0 bases and the J gene end by 3 bases; junction bases not matched to a gene: 8. Germline V CDR1 and CDR2: SGHTA, FQGNSA. The CDR3 loop reads CASSLAPAGEGYEQYF. In nucleotides, the CDR3 is TGTGCCAGCAGCTTAGCGCCTGCGGGAGAGGGCTACGAGCAGTACTTC.

This clonotype was detected a few times. V gene TRBV20-1 combines with J gene TRBJ1-2; 9 bases are a match to TRBD1. The CDR3 covers 16 residues. Losses at the gene ends were 0 bases for V and 5 bases for J; bases not matched to a gene: 10. Per germline, CDR1 DFQATT and CDR2 SNEGSKA (reference sequence). The CDR3 spells CSARDLRQGGGYGYTF. The CDR3 bases are TGCAGTGCTAGAGATCTCCGACAGGGGGGCGGGTATGGCTACACCTTC.

This clonotype came up many times. The chain uses TRBV28 and TRBJ1-5, with 8 nucleotides matching TRBD1. This CDR3 has 14 residues. The ends lost 7 bases at V and 5 bases at J; junction bases unmatched: 7. The germline V gene encodes CDR1 MDHEN and CDR2 SYDVKM. In DNA, the CDR3 is TGTGCCAGCACCATCAGGGGGCCCCATCAGCCCCAGCATTTT. Its protein is CASTIRGPHQPQHF.

V usage is TRBV12-3 or TRBV12-4 and J usage is TRBJ2-2; TRBD2 agrees at 11 bases. This CDR3 contains 19 residues. The V segment lost 5 bases and the J segment 5 bases; nucleotides outside the gene matches: 16. CDR3 sequence reads: CASSPPGGSGRAGTGELFF. CDR3 bases: TGTGCCAGCAGTCCCCCCGGAGGTAGCGGGAGGGCCGGGACCGGGGAGCTGTTTTTT.

V gene TRBV5-1 combines with J gene TRBJ1-2; 7 bases align to TRBD1. The J segment lost 5 bases and the V segment lost 0 bases, leaving 10 bases of the junction unmatched. The CDR3 is 16 amino acids. Germline loops: CDR1 SGHRS, CDR2 YFSETQ. CDR3 region: CASSLEARQGSYGYTF. In nucleotides, the CDR3 is TGCGCCAGCAGCTTGGAGGCAAGACAGGGATCGTATGGCTACACCTTC.

The genes are TRBV19 and TRBJ2-3; perhaps TRBD1 as D (6 bases). Trimming removed 6 bases at V and 4 bases at J, with 20 bases between. There are 16 residues in the CDR3. Germline lookup yields CDR1 LNHDA and CDR2 SQIVND (reference sequence). The CDR3 here is CASRPTGTSFADTQYF. The CDR3 DNA is TGTGCCAGTAGGCCAACCGGGACAAGTTTCGCAGATACGCAGTATTTT.

This clonotype turned up a few times. One end of the junction varies from germline; a read error may be responsible. The chain joins TRBV2 to TRBJ2-2; weak D call: TRBD2 (5 bases). The CDR3 runs 15 residues. Germline CDR1 reads SNHLY; CDR2 reads FYNNEI. CDR3 amino acids: CAGSEVGVNTGELFF. Here the CDR3 DNA reads TGTGCCGGCAGTGAGGTGGGAGTAAACACCGGGGAGCTGTTTTTT.

For this clonotype: A much larger clone is a single base away; this may be a read error. This chain joins TRBV6-1 and TRBJ1-1, with 9 bases aligning to TRBD1. The CDR3 covers 15 residues. Per germline, CDR1 MNHNS and CDR2 SASEGT. CDR3 DNA: TGTGCCAGCAGCCACTTGACAGGGGGATACACTGAAGCTTCCTTT. Protein product: CASSHLTGGYTEASF.

This clonotype has ten or more counts. This sequence joins TRBV27 and TRBJ2-7, with a weak D call TRBD1 (7 bases). CDR1 is MNHEY, CDR2 SMNVEV, per germline (reference sequence). The CDR3 is 15 residues long. Trimming took 2 bases from V and 3 from J, leaving 14 bases between them. CDR3 region: CASSLDREAGYEQYF. CDR3 in DNA: TGTGCCAGCAGTTTAGACAGGGAGGCTGGCTACGAGCAGTACTTC.

The rearrangement joins TRBV11-2 to TRBJ2-6; possible D gene TRBD1, 6 bases. V lost 3 bases and J lost 0, with 12 bases in between. The germline gives CDR1 SGHAT, CDR2 FQNNGV. CDR3 length: 17 residues. For the CDR3, the DNA is TGTGCCAGCAGCTTCATTGACAGGAGCTCTGGGGCCAACGTCCTGACTTTC. Translation gives CASSFIDRSSGANVLTF.

The chain carries TRBV30 and TRBJ1-5, with TRBD1 as a possible D gene (5 bases). With 1 base removed from V and 8 bases from J, the gap between germline ends came to 12 bases. Germline-derived CDR1 and CDR2 are GTSNPN and SVGIG (reference sequence). The CDR3 loop spans 13 amino acids. The CDR3 is CAWSGGVSEPQHF. The CDR3 bases are TGTGCCTGGAGTGGAGGGGTTTCGGAGCCCCAGCATTTT.

This clonotype was seen many times. The chain employs TRBV2 and TRBJ1-4, with D tentatively TRBD1 (6 bases). The CDR3 consists of 14 residues. The V end was cut by 3 bases, the J end by 8 bases, with 13 bases between. CDR1 and CDR2 (germline): SNHLY, FYNNEI. CDR3 DNA sequence: TGTGCCAGCAGTGACGGCAGGGGCGGAGAAAAACTGTTTTTT. This sequence encodes CASSDGRGGEKLFF.

The rearrangement joins TRBV28 to TRBJ1-5; D is unclear. CDR1 is MDHEN, CDR2 SYDVKM, per germline. V was cut by 3 bases and J by 9 bases, with 15 bases left in between. CDR3 length equals 14 residues. CDR3 sequence (DNA): TGTGCCAGCAGTTTGATACAGCTCGAGGGGCCCCAGCATTTT. Translation: CASSLIQLEGPQHF.

The sample holds one count of this clonotype. The chain has TRBV6-2 or TRBV6-3 and TRBJ2-3; D unclear. CDR3 size: 12 residues. Trimming stripped 5 bases from V and 7 bases from J, with 10 bases between. CDR1 and CDR2 from the germline V gene are MNHEY and SVGEGT. The CDR3 sequence: CASSLTYHTQYF. In DNA, the CDR3 is TGTGCCAGCAGTCTGACTTACCATACGCAGTATTTT.

In its sample, this clonotype was seen a few times. V is TRBV27 and J is TRBJ2-1, with 8 bases aligning to TRBD2. There are 16 residues in the CDR3. V shed 5 bases, J shed 5 bases, and the junction held 11 bases outside the gene matches. Looked up from germline, CDR1 is MNHEY and CDR2 is SMNVEV (reference sequence). CDR3 in amino acids: CASSLTSGAIHNEQFF. As DNA, the CDR3 is TGTGCCAGCAGTCTAACTAGCGGAGCCATCCACAATGAGCAGTTCTTC.